This T cell receptor (beta chain) was recorded in a study of early T cells in non-severe SARS-CoV-2 infection. Germline V CDR1 and CDR2: SGHRS, YFSETQ. This CDR3 has 12 amino acids. Trimming left V 7 bases short and J 0 bases short, with 6 bases between. This clonotype was observed a few times. TCRdb passed the 5' RACE reads through MiXCR, listing each CDR3 protein once. The table lists 56,000 or so distinct CDR3 sequences, more than 9% of them singletons, with over 5% in the top ten. The rearrangement joins TRBV5-1 to TRBJ2-3; a possible D gene is TRBD1 (5 bases). Sequencing was performed on whole blood. The TCR was taken from an adult who was a healthcare worker with PCR-confirmed SARS-CoV-2 infection or an uninfected control (not recorded which). CDR3 DNA: TGCGCCAGCGGACACAGCACAGATACGCAGTATTTT. Translated, it gives CASGHSTDTQYF.